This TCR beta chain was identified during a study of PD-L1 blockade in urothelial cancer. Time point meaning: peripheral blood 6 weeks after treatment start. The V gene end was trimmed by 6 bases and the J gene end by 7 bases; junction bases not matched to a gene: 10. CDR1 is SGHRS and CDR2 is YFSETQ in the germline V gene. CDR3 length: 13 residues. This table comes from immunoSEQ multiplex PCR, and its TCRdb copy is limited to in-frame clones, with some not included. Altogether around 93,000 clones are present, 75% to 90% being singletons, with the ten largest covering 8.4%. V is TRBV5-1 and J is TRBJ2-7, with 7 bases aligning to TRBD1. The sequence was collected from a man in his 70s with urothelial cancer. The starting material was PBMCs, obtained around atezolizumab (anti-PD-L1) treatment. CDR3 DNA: TGCGCCAGCACCGAAGACAGGGCAAGGGAGCAGTACTTC. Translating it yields CASTEDRAREQYF.